The 2 T cell receptor beta chains listed next were all sequenced from one sample in a study of CD8 T cells in Susac syndrome. Random hexamers were used to reverse transcribe an amount of roughly 0.45 to 1 ug RNA. From the immunoSEQ multiplex PCR reads, TCRdb called clonotypes with MiXCR, one entry per CDR3 protein. This sample has tens of thousands of distinct CDR3 sequences, with 85% to 95% found just once. The sequenced sample was CD8+ T cells from PBMCs. Every receptor here comes from a human donor with Susac syndrome.

The chain recombines TRBV12-5 with TRBJ2-1, with 7 bases fitting TRBD2. This CDR3 is 13 amino acids long. The V gene end was trimmed by 5 bases and the J gene end by 4 bases; junction bases not matched to a gene: 2. Germline assignment: CDR1 LGHNT and CDR2 FRNRAP. In DNA, the CDR3 is TGTGCTAGTGGTCCGGGACTATACAATGAGCAGTTCTTC. This sequence encodes CASGPGLYNEQFF.

The rearrangement links TRBV5-4 to TRBJ2-7; 8 nucleotides align to TRBD2. Germline V CDR1 and CDR2: SGHNT, YYREEE (reference sequence). Losses at the gene ends were 6 bases for V and 4 bases for J; bases not matched to a gene: 9. CDR3 size: 14 residues. The CDR3 DNA sequence: TGTGCCAGCAAACAAGCGGGAGCCGCTTACGAGCAGTACTTC. It is translated as CASKQAGAAYEQYF. Based on the CDR3 plus reference TRBV5-4 and TRBJ2-7, the full variable domain is ETGVTQSPTHLIKTRGQQVTLRCSSQSGHNTVSWYQQALGQGPQFIFQYYREEENGRGNFPPRFSGLQFPNYSSELNVNALELDDSALYLCASKQAGAAYEQYFGPGTRLTVT.